The clone carrying this T cell receptor beta chain was seen only a few times. The sample comes from a study of T-cell memory formation after mild COVID-19. TCRdb reanalysed the 5' RACE reads using MiXCR and keeps one entry per CDR3 protein. The sample lists around 340,000 distinct CDR3 sequences; approximately 15% were seen once. The material sequenced was PBMCs or a T cell subset sorted from them (not recorded which). The receptor was derived from a man aged 18 to 29 who had mild COVID-19 (a few samples of this study predate the infection). Cell type and time point are not known.

For the CDR3, the DNA is TGTGCCAGCAGCCAGCTCGGGTCTTCTTCCGGGGAGCTGTTTTTT. Residues: CASSQLGSSSGELFF. The chain has TRBV2 and TRBJ2-2, with D hard to call. The V end was cut by 6 bases, the J end by 6 bases, with 17 bases between. This CDR3 comprises 15 residues. CDR1 is SNHLY, CDR2 FYNNEI, per germline.